One and the same sample provided the 24 T cell receptor beta chains below, sequenced in a study of memory CD4+ T cells and cytomegalovirus serostatus. The sort gate was single viable CD3+CD4+CD8-CD45RO+ cells for memory CD4+ T cells. Method: immunoSEQ multiplex PCR; TCRdb's copy keeps in-frame clones and lacks some. The sample shows some 65,000 clones, roughly 80% of them seen only once. The sequenced sample consisted of memory CD4+ T cells from blood. The receptors shown here come from an adult in good health and CMV-seronegative. Some clones in this sample may be carry-over from other donors' samples.

A single count supports this clone. V and J are TRBV2 and TRBJ2-5; D gene unclear. Trimming took off 5 bases at V and 4 bases at J, with 11 bases between the two ends. The CDR3 is 13 residues long. Germline CDR1 is SNHLY and CDR2 is FYNNEI. The CDR3 protein is CASSLGPIETQYF. CDR3 nucleotide sequence: TGTGCCAGCAGTCTTGGTCCGATAGAGACCCAGTACTTC.

The chain joins TRBV18 to TRBJ2-2; TRBD1 or TRBD2 may be the D gene (5 bases each). Germline V gene lookup returns CDR1 KGHSH and CDR2 LQKENI. CDR3 size: 14 residues. V was cut by 2 bases and J by 6 bases, with 10 bases left in between. DNA of the CDR3: TGTGCCAGCTCACCAGGGGGAAGAGCCGGGGAGCTGTTTTTT. Translation gives CASSPGGRAGELFF.

V is TRBV4-1 and J is TRBJ2-1; 8 nucleotides agree with TRBD2. J was trimmed by 7 bases and V by 4 bases; bases with no gene match: 6. CDR1 MGHRA and CDR2 YSYEKL come from the germline V gene. This CDR3 has 14 residues. CDR3 DNA: TGCGCCAGCAGCCGGGCGGGAGGATGGAATGAGCAGTTCTTC. It encodes CASSRAGGWNEQFF.

This clone came up a few times. The chain employs TRBV2 and TRBJ1-1; no definite D call. V lost 5 bases to trimming and J lost 1 base, with 11 bases between them. Germline CDR1 is SNHLY and CDR2 is FYNNEI. The CDR3 contains 14 residues. CDR3 sequence (DNA): TGTGCCAGCAGTCACTTGACGGGGAACACTGAAGCTTTCTTT. Translating gives CASSHLTGNTEAFF.

This clone was observed many times. The rearrangement uses TRBV19 and TRBJ1-2; 7 nucleotides agree with TRBD1. After removal of 5 bases from V and 8 bases from J, the junction contained 5 bases not matched to a gene. The CDR3 spans 12 residues. CDR1 and CDR2 (germline): LNHDA, SQIVND (reference sequence). The CDR3 nucleotides read TGTGCCAGTAGTCCTCGACAGGGAGGCTACACCTTC. This sequence encodes CASSPRQGGYTF.

CDR3 nucleotide sequence: TGTGCCAGCAGCTGGTGGGGGTCTAGCACAGATACGCAGTATTTT. Its translation: CASSWWGSSTDTQYF. The chain employs TRBV5-6 and TRBJ2-3, with D possibly being TRBD1 or TRBD2 (5 bases each). Looked up from germline, CDR1 is SGHDT and CDR2 is YYEEEE. The ends were cut back, 3 bases at V and 0 bases at J, with 11 bases in the middle. CDR3 length: 15 residues.

The chain couples TRBV12-5 to TRBJ2-2; no definite D call. The CDR3 extends over 14 amino acids. The V and J ends lost 5 bases and 6 bases respectively, with 13 bases between them. The germline CDR1 and CDR2 sequences are LGHNT and FRNRAP. The CDR3 spells CASGGSYGPGELFF. The CDR3, as DNA: TGTGCTAGTGGTGGGTCGTATGGCCCCGGGGAGCTGTTTTTT.

J is TRBJ2-1 and V is TRBV2, with 7 nucleotides matching TRBD2. The germline V gene encodes CDR1 SNHLY and CDR2 FYNNEI. J was trimmed by 13 bases and V by 2 bases; bases with no gene match: 8. There are 13 residues in the CDR3. The CDR3 bases are TGTGCCAGCAGTGAACGCATAGCGGGCGTCCAGTTCTTC. Encoded protein: CASSERIAGVQFF.

The V gene is TRBV5-1, the J gene TRBJ1-1, with a possible D match to TRBD1 (5 bases). V lost 1 base, J lost 1 base, and 5 bases lay in between. The germline V gene has CDR1 SGHRS and CDR2 YFSETQ. The CDR3 extends over 13 amino acids. The CDR3 sequence is CASSLQGNTEAFF. The DNA for the CDR3 is TGCGCCAGCAGCTTGCAGGGGAACACTGAAGCTTTCTTT.

The V and J genes are TRBV7-3 and TRBJ2-5, with 10 bases identical to TRBD1. The CDR3 totals 15 residues. The V and J ends lost 5 bases and 5 bases, in that order; junction bases with no gene match: 8. Germline lookup yields CDR1 SGHTA and CDR2 FQGTGA. The CDR3, as DNA: TGTGCCAGCAGCCCGACAGGGGGCAGGTTGGAGACCCAGTACTTC. Translation gives CASSPTGGRLETQYF.

In this sample, this clone turned up once. This rearrangement joins TRBV5-1 to TRBJ2-1, with TRBD2 matching 7 bases. The length of the CDR3 is 14 residues. The junction had 3 bases not matched to a gene; V was cut back by 0 bases and J by 6 bases. Looked up from germline, CDR1 is SGHRS and CDR2 is YFSETQ. CDR3 nucleotide sequence: TGCGCCAGCAGCTTGGGGACGGGAGGCAATGAGCAGTTCTTC. Translation gives CASSLGTGGNEQFF.

The V gene is TRBV7-9, the J gene TRBJ1-5; 8 bases line up with TRBD1. The CDR3 is 14 amino acids. Trimming cost V 5 bases and J 4 bases; bases outside gene matches: 4. Germline lookup yields CDR1 SEHNR and CDR2 FQNEAQ (reference sequence). DNA for the CDR3: TGTGCCAGCAGCGCACGGACAGGGAATCAGCCCCAGCATTTT. As protein: CASSARTGNQPQHF.

This clone is a singleton in its sample. The chain links TRBV27 to TRBJ1-1; tentatively, D is TRBD1 (6 bases). The length of the CDR3 is 13 residues. V was pared by 4 bases and J by 7 bases, with 13 bases between. Germline V gene data show CDR1 as MNHEY and CDR2 as SMNVEV (reference sequence). CDR3 residues: CASSSTGYGEAFF. In nucleotides, the CDR3 is TGTGCCAGCAGTTCCACAGGGTATGGTGAAGCTTTCTTT.

CDR3 protein: CASSSPRGPSYEQYF. The CDR3 nucleotides read TGTGCCAGCAGCTCCCCCAGGGGACCTTCCTACGAGCAGTACTTC. The V and J genes are TRBV11-2 and TRBJ2-7; D may be TRBD1 (6 bases). Germline V gene data show CDR1 as SGHAT and CDR2 as FQNNGV. Trimming removed 4 bases at V and 1 base at J, with 14 bases between. This CDR3 contains 15 residues.

This rearrangement joins TRBV9 to TRBJ2-3; a weak D match, TRBD2 (6 bases). V was pared by 5 bases and J by 3 bases, with 19 bases between. CDR3 size: 16 residues. The germline V gene has CDR1 SGDLS and CDR2 YYNGEE. The chain's CDR3 is CASSKSSRGVTDTQYF. Written as DNA, the CDR3 is TGTGCCAGCAGTAAAAGTTCGCGGGGCGTGACAGATACGCAGTATTTT.

This clone was picked up a small number of times. The rearrangement uses TRBV2 and TRBJ2-4; D tentatively reads TRBD1 or TRBD2 (5 bases each). V was trimmed by 6 bases and J by 2 bases, leaving 11 bases between them. Germline CDR1 reads SNHLY; CDR2 reads FYNNEI. This CDR3 has 14 amino acids. The DNA of the CDR3 is TGTGCCAGCAGATCCGGGACGACCAAAAACATTCAGTACTTC. Protein sequence: CASRSGTTKNIQYF.

V is TRBV6-1 and J is TRBJ1-4; weak D call: TRBD1 (6 bases). Germline V CDR1 and CDR2: MNHNS, SASEGT. V lost 2 bases, J lost 8 bases, and 9 bases lay in between. The CDR3 runs to 13 residues. The chain's CDR3 is CASSEWGQEKLFF. CDR3 DNA: TGTGCCAGCAGTGAATGGGGGCAAGAAAAACTGTTTTTT.

The chain links TRBV7-3 to TRBJ2-6; no firm D call. V was clipped by 4 bases and J by 4 bases, with 14 bases between them. This CDR3 contains 16 residues. The germline gives CDR1 SGHTA, CDR2 FQGTGA. The CDR3 sequence: CASSSGYLTGANVLTF. CDR3 nucleotides: TGTGCCAGCAGCTCAGGATATCTCACGGGGGCCAACGTCCTGACTTTC.

Comment on this clone: The junction does not match germline at one end; this may be a read error. The chain is built from TRBV7-9 and TRBJ1-3; D uncertain. Germline V CDR1 and CDR2: SEHNR, FQNEAQ (reference sequence). This CDR3 comprises 14 residues. CDR3 in DNA: TGTGCCAACAGCTTAGATACGCCAGGAAACACCATATATTTT. Translated, it gives CANSLDTPGNTIYF.

The chain carries TRBV7-9 and TRBJ1-3; 8 bases map to TRBD1. V was pared by 7 bases and J by 4 bases, with 9 bases of the junction left unmatched. Germline V lookup: CDR1 SEHNR, CDR2 FQNEAQ (reference sequence). The CDR3 is 15 residues long. The CDR3 loop reads CASTSSRTGGNTIYF. The CDR3 DNA sequence: TGTGCCAGCACCTCGAGTAGGACAGGGGGAAACACCATATATTTT.

This clone has more than one count but fewer than ten. This chain uses TRBV4-1 with TRBJ1-3; 12 bases map to TRBD1. The CDR3 contains 18 residues. Losses at the gene ends were 2 bases for V and 6 bases for J; bases not matched to a gene: 11. Germline V gene lookup returns CDR1 MGHRA and CDR2 YSYEKL. The CDR3 sequence is CASSQRDRGRVIENTIYF. The DNA of the CDR3 is TGCGCCAGCAGCCAAAGGGACAGGGGGCGCGTAATCGAAAACACCATATATTTT.

The chain recombines TRBV5-5 with TRBJ1-5; D may be TRBD1 (5 bases). The length of the CDR3 is 13 residues. Per the germline V gene, CDR1 is SGHKS and CDR2 is YYEKEE (reference sequence). Trimming stripped 3 bases from V and 5 bases from J, with 9 bases between. Here the CDR3 DNA reads TGTGCCAGCAGCTCCCAAGGGGATCAGCCCCAGCATTTT. Translating gives CASSSQGDQPQHF.

The chain combines TRBV29-1 with TRBJ2-3, with D maybe TRBD2 (5 bases). The CDR3 extends over 16 amino acids. Per germline, CDR1 SQVTM and CDR2 ANQGSEA. V lost 6 bases and J 0 bases, leaving 19 bases between the germline ends. For the CDR3, the DNA is TGCAGCGTGCGTGGACGGGAAGAAACTAGCACAGATACGCAGTATTTT. Translation: CSVRGREETSTDTQYF.

The chain carries TRBV19 and TRBJ2-1; 7 nucleotides agree with TRBD1. Per germline, CDR1 LNHDA and CDR2 SQIVND (reference sequence). Losses at the gene ends were 7 bases for V and 5 bases for J; bases not matched to a gene: 5. This CDR3 region has 13 residues. The CDR3 nucleotides read TGTGCCAGTACTAGAGGACAGGACAATGAGCAGTTCTTC. It encodes CASTRGQDNEQFF.